The TCR beta chain described here comes from a study of spatial heterogeneity in lung cancer (dated by TCRdb to the late 2010s). Regarding the complete study: Beta-chain transcripts were consistently detected in greater numbers than alpha-chain transcripts, which likely reflected higher beta-chain transcript abundance. In the raw uncorrected reads, each unique combination of TCR and UMI appeared on average more than ten times. TCR alpha and beta repertoires were quantitatively compared across multiple tumor regions, matched nontumor lung and blood in non-small cell lung cancer. Nonsynonymous mutation counts, determined by whole-exome sequencing of tumor tissue, were related to TCR repertoire features. At surgery, hundreds of tumor regions, around 68 matched nontumor lung samples and 56 PBMC samples were TCR-sequenced for both alpha and beta chains. Results the study describes overall, beyond this receptor: Confirming at a functional level the hypothesis that regional TCRs recognize regional mutations was considered to require additional single-cell paired TCR alpha and beta sequencing. Ubiquitous expanded tumor TCRs showed up in blood more often at tumor resection than at routine follow-up.

The CDR3 holds 17 amino acids from the cysteine to the phenylalanine. This entry keeps only the CDR3 DNA: 51 bases, framed from base 1. Germline trimming: 0 bases from V, 5 bases from J; junction bases outside gene matches: 12. The germline V gene (reference sequence) yields SEHNR for CDR1 and FQNEAQ for CDR2. What the time point label conveys for this sample: sample taken at primary tumor resection. For TCR sequencing, whole RNA was extracted from tumor and nontumor lung tissue, or from cryopreserved PBMC samples, and no cell sorting was done. Samples were obtained from approximately 76 patients with early-stage, untreated non-small cell lung cancer from the lung TRACERx cohort. A patient was chosen for TCR sequencing only when enough RNA was available from at least two tumor regions. This clonotype occurred many times. This clone's antigen is unknown. No base quality values were provided; no much bigger clone lies one nucleotide off.

Library construction relied on 5' RACE. The sample was run on a NextSeq 500. The TCR library protocol attached a unique molecular identifier to each TCR cDNA molecule to allow correction of PCR and sequencing errors. In the paper's pipeline: TCR identification, UMI-based error correction and CDR3 extraction were performed with Decombinator tools. TCRs above a frequency of 2 per 1,000, corresponding to the top 1% of the tumor frequency distribution, were defined as expanded. Rényi diversity was computed with the R vegan package after subsampling each repertoire 100 times to 5,000 TCRs. To build CDR3 similarity networks, amino acid triplet string-kernel similarity was used, and CDR3s were connected when their pairwise similarity was above 0.82. Through fastp at Q25 and MiXCR, TCRdb rebuilt clones from the public reads, retaining in-frame beta chains. CDR3 protein duplicates are merged, each entry listing the most common genes and DNA. The V and J calls come from TCRdb's annotation, not from the publication. This sample is represented by about 48,000 distinct CDR3 sequences; about 5.8% of them were singletons. Of the sample, 11% is held by the ten largest clones.

The receptor chain draws on TRBV7-9 and TRBJ2-7, and TRBD2 aligns with 8 junction nucleotides. The specimen was PBMCs, collected at surgery. This sequence originates from a male donor with early-stage non-small cell lung cancer. The nucleotide sequence is given as TGTGCCAGCAGCTTAGCCTCCTGGTACCAGCGGGAGAACGAGCAGTACTTC. The translation is CASSLASWYQRENEQYF.